The 3 T cell receptor beta chains given below trace back to one sample, sequenced in a study of T cells expressing NK-cell markers. Using the 5' RACE reads, TCRdb records one entry per CDR3 protein without DNA. The repertoire shows some 410,000 distinct CDR3 sequences; the top ten hold less than 7.5%. The sample was blood T cells: a sorted CD56 or NKG2C T cell subset, CD4+ or CD8+ T cells, or bulk PBMC T cells (not recorded which). Receptors were obtained from a woman aged 18-70 years in good health.

The chain recombines TRBV24-1 with TRBJ2-2. The germline gives CDR1 KGHDR, CDR2 SFDVKD. This CDR3 is built from 13 residues. CDR3 region: CATSDPYTGELFF.

The chain recombines TRBV12-3 or TRBV12-4 with TRBJ2-1; the TRBD2 assignment by TCRdb is unverifiable without DNA. This CDR3 region has 17 residues. The CDR3 protein is CASSLINVLAGANEQFF.

The chain joins TRBV5-1 to TRBJ2-3; TCRdb calls TRBD2, which cannot be checked without DNA. The CDR3 contains 16 residues. CDR1 and CDR2 from the germline V gene are SGHRS and YFSETQ. CDR3: CASRGRGGLSTDTQYF.